The sequence of this TCR beta chain was determined in a study of cytomegalovirus exposure and HLA in healthy donors. Findings of the study overall: It was taken for granted in presence/absence analyses that sequencing depth across donors was roughly uniform. Among CMV-associated TCR beta chains, most appeared HLA-restricted in a later analysis. Accurate HLA-A and HLA-B prediction from TCR beta sequences was reported for most subjects.

Healthy bone marrow donors formed the donor group. Points on this clone: Its target is unknown.

The PCR employed 60 Vbeta primers together with 13 Jbeta primers. Here immunoSEQ multiplex PCR was the method, and the copy in TCRdb shows in-frame clones only, minus some. This table holds approximately 100,000 clones, approximately 80% found once. The CDR3 is 18 residues long. V lost 6 bases, J lost 1 base, and 22 bases lay in between. Germline loops: CDR1 LNHDA, CDR2 SQIVND (reference sequence). The chain is built from TRBV19 and TRBJ1-5; the D gene is possibly TRBD1 (5 bases). This clonotype was obtained from a man between 50 and 59 years old in good health and CMV-seronegative. The sequencing input was PBMCs. The CDR3: CASRGVDMGFGSNQPQHF. For the CDR3, the DNA is TGTGCCAGTAGAGGGGTTGACATGGGGTTTGGGAGCAATCAGCCCCAGCATTTT. The full variable domain, rest sourced from reference TRBV19 and TRBJ1-5, is DGGITQSPKYLFRKEGQNVTLSCEQNLNHDAMYWYRQDPGQGLRLIYYSQIVNDFQKGDIAEGYSVSREKKESFPLTVTSAQKNPTAFYLCASRGVDMGFGSNQPQHFGDGTRLSIL.